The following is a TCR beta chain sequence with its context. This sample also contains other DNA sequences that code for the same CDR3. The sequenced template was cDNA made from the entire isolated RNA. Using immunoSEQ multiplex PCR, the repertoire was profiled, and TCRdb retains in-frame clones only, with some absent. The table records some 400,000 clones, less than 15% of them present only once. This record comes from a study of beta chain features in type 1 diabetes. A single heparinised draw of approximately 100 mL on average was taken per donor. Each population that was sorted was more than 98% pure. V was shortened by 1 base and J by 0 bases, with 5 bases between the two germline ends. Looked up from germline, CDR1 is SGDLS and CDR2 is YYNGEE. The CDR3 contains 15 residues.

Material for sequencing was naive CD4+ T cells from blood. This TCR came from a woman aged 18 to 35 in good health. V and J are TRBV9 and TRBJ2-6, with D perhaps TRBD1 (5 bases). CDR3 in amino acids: CASSVQGSGANVLTF. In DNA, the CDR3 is TGTGCCAGCAGCGTACAGGGCTCTGGGGCCAACGTCCTGACTTTC.